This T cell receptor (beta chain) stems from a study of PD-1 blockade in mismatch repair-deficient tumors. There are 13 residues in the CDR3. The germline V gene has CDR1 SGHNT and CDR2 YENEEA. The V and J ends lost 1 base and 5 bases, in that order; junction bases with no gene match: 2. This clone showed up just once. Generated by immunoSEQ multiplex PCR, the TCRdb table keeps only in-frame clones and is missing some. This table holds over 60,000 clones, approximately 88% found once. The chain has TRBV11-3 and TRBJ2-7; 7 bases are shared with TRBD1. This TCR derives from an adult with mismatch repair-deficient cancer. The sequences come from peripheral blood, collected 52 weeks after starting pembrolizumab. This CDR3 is CASSLGDRDEQYF. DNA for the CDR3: TGTGCCAGCAGCTTAGGGGACAGAGACGAGCAGTACTTC.